These 21 T cell receptor beta chains share one sample of origin, sequenced in a study of blood T cell repertoires in COVID-19. Assay: immunoSEQ multiplex PCR; the TCRdb copy retains only in-frame clones and omits some. The sample contains around 120,000 clones, approximately 84% of which appear only once. Material: peripheral blood. The receptor set was obtained from a man between 65 and 85 years old with active or convalescent COVID-19.

As for this clone: A junction end diverges from the germline sequence, so it may reflect a read error. The chain recombines TRBV28 with TRBJ1-2, with TRBD1 identical over 8 bases. The CDR3 is 15 residues long. Germline-derived CDR1 and CDR2 are MDHEN and SYDVKM. The CDR3 nucleotides read TGTGCCAGCAGTCTATGGACAGGGCGGGACTATGGCTACACCTTC. Protein: CASSLWTGRDYGYTF.

Remarks on this clone: Because the CDR3's place on the DNA is in doubt, the DNA is left out and the CDR3 is given as listed by TCRdb. J is TRBJ1-6 and V is TRBV12-1. TRBV12-1 is reported as a pseudogene. The CDR3 is 17 amino acids long, termini counted. The CDR3: CASSFAGGSSYNSPLHF.

The V call is TRBV10-3, the J call TRBJ2-7; TRBD2 matches 7 bases. The V and J ends lost 7 bases and 0 bases, in that order; junction bases with no gene match: 3. Germline V lookup: CDR1 ENHRY, CDR2 SYGVKD. There are 13 residues in the CDR3. CDR3: CAITQRDSYEQYF. For the CDR3, the DNA is TGTGCCATCACCCAGCGGGACTCCTACGAGCAGTACTTC.

This clone was seen more than once but under ten times. The rearrangement joins TRBV30 to TRBJ1-2, with a weak D call TRBD1 (5 bases). CDR3 size: 16 residues. V gave up 3 bases and J gave up 0 bases, with 17 bases separating them. The germline CDR1 and CDR2 sequences are GTSNPN and SVGIG (reference sequence). CDR3 amino acids: CAWSNYFQGTNYGYTF. The CDR3 nucleotides read TGTGCCTGGAGCAACTATTTTCAGGGTACTAACTATGGCTACACCTTC.

This chain links TRBV5-6 with TRBJ1-6; TRBD1 matches 7 bases. This CDR3 has 14 residues. Germline V lookup: CDR1 SGHDT, CDR2 YYEEEE. The junction had 6 bases not matched to a gene; V was cut back by 5 bases and J by 7 bases. The CDR3 bases are TGTGCCAGCAGACCGCGGGACAGAAATTCACCCCTCCACTTT. Translating it yields CASRPRDRNSPLHF.

This clone showed up just a few times. The identical CDR3 is also encoded by other nucleotide sequences in the sample. V is TRBV27 and J is TRBJ2-1; TRBD1 matches at 7 bases. The CDR3 contains 14 residues. V lost 3 bases to trimming and J lost 4 bases; unmatched junction nucleotides: 3. CDR1 and CDR2 (germline): MNHEY, SMNVEV (reference sequence). CDR3 region: CASSLWDRYNEQFF. Here the CDR3 DNA reads TGTGCCAGCAGTTTGTGGGACAGATACAATGAGCAGTTCTTC.

The chain couples TRBV14 to TRBJ2-7; 12 nucleotides line up with TRBD2. Per germline, CDR1 SGHDN and CDR2 FVKESK. The V and J ends lost 5 bases and 2 bases, in that order; junction bases with no gene match: 4. This CDR3 contains 15 residues. CDR3 sequence (DNA): TGTGCCAGCAGCTACGGACTAGCGGGACCCTACGAGCAGTACTTC. Translation: CASSYGLAGPYEQYF.

V is TRBV27 and J is TRBJ2-1; D perhaps matches TRBD1 (5 bases). The CDR3 runs 14 residues. Trimming shortened V by 0 bases and J by 7 bases, and 10 bases separated the two germline ends. Germline assignment: CDR1 MNHEY and CDR2 SMNVEV (reference sequence). CDR3 loop: CASSLSPDNNEQFF. As DNA, the CDR3 is TGTGCCAGCAGTTTATCCCCGGACAATAATGAGCAGTTCTTC.

This clone showed up just once. This chain uses TRBV25-1 with TRBJ1-6; a possible D gene is TRBD1 (5 bases). V was trimmed by 8 bases and J by 7 bases, leaving 18 bases between them. The germline V gene has CDR1 MGHDK and CDR2 SYGVNS. The CDR3 runs to 15 residues. CDR3 protein: CASRSDSDRNSPLHF. For the CDR3, the DNA is TGTGCCAGCCGGTCCGACAGCGACCGAAATTCACCCCTCCACTTT.

The rearrangement uses TRBV7-8 and TRBJ2-1, with 8 positions matching TRBD2. CDR3 length: 15 amino acids. Germline loops: CDR1 SGHVS, CDR2 FQNEAQ. After removal of 6 bases from V and 6 bases from J, the junction contained 10 bases not matched to a gene. The CDR3 is CASRPTSARSNEQFF. For the CDR3, the DNA is TGTGCCAGCAGACCGACTAGCGCTAGATCCAATGAGCAGTTCTTC.

The rearrangement joins TRBV10-2 to TRBJ1-6, with TRBD1 matching over 10 bases. Germline assignment: CDR1 WSHSY and CDR2 SAAADI. The J segment lost 6 bases and the V segment lost 2 bases, leaving 1 base of the junction unmatched. The CDR3 is 15 amino acids. The CDR3 loop is CASSEGTGVNSPLHF. CDR3 sequence (DNA): TGCGCCAGCAGTGAGGGGACAGGGGTTAATTCACCCCTCCACTTT.

The chain joins TRBV24-1 to TRBJ2-1, with 7 positions matching TRBD1. The CDR3 loop spans 14 amino acids. V shed 7 bases and J 4 bases; nucleotides not matched to a gene: 6. Germline V lookup: CDR1 KGHDR, CDR2 SFDVKD. Here the CDR3 DNA reads TGTGCCACCAGCCGACAGGGTGGTTACAATGAGCAGTTCTTC. Amino acids: CATSRQGGYNEQFF.

This clone has only one observation. The gene calls are TRBV11-3 and TRBJ2-2; 7 nucleotides line up with TRBD1. Germline loops: CDR1 SGHNT, CDR2 YENEEA. CDR3 size: 13 residues. V lost 6 bases, J lost 6 bases, and 4 bases stayed unmatched. CDR3 in amino acids: CASSKQGSGELFF. The CDR3 nucleotides read TGTGCCAGCAGTAAACAGGGGTCCGGGGAGCTGTTTTTT.

This clone has more than one count but fewer than ten. This chain connects TRBV18 to TRBJ2-1; 14 bases agree with TRBD2. CDR1 and CDR2 from the germline V gene are KGHSH and LQKENI. There are 17 residues in the CDR3. Trimming removed 6 bases from V and 4 bases from J; junction bases left unmatched: 8. The CDR3 sequence: CASSPTSGRAGYNEQFF. The DNA of the CDR3 is TGTGCCAGCTCTCCGACTAGCGGGAGGGCCGGTTACAATGAGCAGTTCTTC.

V gene TRBV18 combines with J gene TRBJ1-2; D is unclear. The V end was cut by 3 bases, the J end by 0 bases, with 11 bases between. The germline V gene has CDR1 KGHSH and CDR2 LQKENI. The CDR3 is made up of 15 amino acids. CDR3 residues: CASSPNAAANYGYTF. The CDR3 DNA reads as TGTGCCAGCTCACCCAACGCTGCAGCTAACTATGGCTACACCTTC.

The V and J genes are TRBV6-9 and TRBJ2-5; 8 bases map to TRBD2. V trimming: 4 bases; J trimming: 2 bases; junction bases outside the gene matches: 15. The CDR3 is 18 residues long. Germline CDR1 is MNHGY and CDR2 is SVAAGI. CDR3 loop: CASSSRKGGLAGQETQYF. The CDR3 bases are TGTGCCAGCAGTTCCCGGAAGGGGGGGCTAGCGGGTCAAGAGACCCAGTACTTC.

The chain links TRBV30 to TRBJ1-1; D unresolved. CDR1 is GTSNPN, CDR2 SVGIG, per germline (reference sequence). Trimming removed 1 base at V and 4 bases at J, with 10 bases between. The CDR3 covers 13 residues. The CDR3 DNA reads as TGTGCCTGGAGTGGGCCCGAGGGCACTGAAGCTTTCTTT. Encoded protein: CAWSGPEGTEAFF.

J is TRBJ2-7 and V is TRBV2; a weak D match, TRBD2 (5 bases). Germline loops: CDR1 SNHLY, CDR2 FYNNEI. Trimming removed 3 bases from V and 1 base from J, with 10 bases in between. This CDR3 is 14 amino acids long. CDR3: CASSDGSASYEQYF. The CDR3 nucleotides are TGTGCCAGCAGTGATGGGAGCGCTTCCTACGAGCAGTACTTC.

The chain has TRBV7-2 and TRBJ1-6; D ambiguous. V was clipped by 2 bases and J by 6 bases, with 8 bases between them. From germline, CDR1 is SGHTA and CDR2 FQGNSA. The CDR3 length is 14 residues. The CDR3 region has the DNA TGTGCCAGCAGCTTACGTCAGTTTAATTCACCCCTCCACTTT. Its translation is CASSLRQFNSPLHF.

The chain has TRBV9 and TRBJ2-3, with a possible D match to TRBD2 (5 bases). This CDR3 spans 15 amino acids. V was cut by 0 bases and J by 1 base, with 9 bases left in between. Per germline, CDR1 SGDLS and CDR2 YYNGEE. CDR3: CASSVAGRGTDTQYF. CDR3 DNA: TGTGCCAGCAGCGTAGCTGGGCGGGGCACAGATACGCAGTATTTT.

The genes are TRBV29-1 and TRBJ1-6, with 8 positions matching TRBD1. The CDR3 contains 14 residues. V was clipped by 4 bases and J by 7 bases; unmatched bases: 6. Germline CDR1 reads SQVTM; CDR2 reads ANQGSEA. In DNA, the CDR3 is TGCAGCGTTGCAGGGGGCGCGGGGAATTCACCCCTCCACTTT. This gives the protein CSVAGGAGNSPLHF.